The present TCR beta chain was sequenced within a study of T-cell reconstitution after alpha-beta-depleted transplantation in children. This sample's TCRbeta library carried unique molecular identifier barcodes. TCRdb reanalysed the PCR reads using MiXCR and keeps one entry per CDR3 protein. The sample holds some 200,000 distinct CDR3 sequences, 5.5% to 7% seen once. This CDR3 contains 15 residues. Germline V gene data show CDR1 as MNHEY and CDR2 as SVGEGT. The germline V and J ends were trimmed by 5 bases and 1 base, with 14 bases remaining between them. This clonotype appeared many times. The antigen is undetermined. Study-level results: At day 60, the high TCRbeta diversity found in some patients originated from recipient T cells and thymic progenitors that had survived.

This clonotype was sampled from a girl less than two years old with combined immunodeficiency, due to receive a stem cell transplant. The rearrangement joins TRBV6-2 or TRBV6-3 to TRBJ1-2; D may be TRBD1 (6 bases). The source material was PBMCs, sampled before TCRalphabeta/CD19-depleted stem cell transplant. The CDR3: CASSPTGPLNYGYTF. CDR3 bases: TGTGCCAGCAGTCCGACAGGACCCCTTAACTATGGCTACACCTTC.